Listed here is a single TCR beta chain. Its antigen remains unidentified. These data originate in a study of T cell repertoires in cytomegalovirus infection. About the research overall: The authors relied on CMV epitopes, both recently identified HLA-C-restricted and well-studied HLA-B-restricted. Matching HLA type, along with CMV infection, was indicated by public TCR beta signatures.

CDR3 length: 16 amino acids. CDR1 is LNHNV, CDR2 YYDKDF, per germline (reference sequence). V lost 4 bases and J lost 7, with 20 bases in between. General study findings and limits: The cumulative frequency of public TCR beta families distinguished individuals who carried CMV together with the relevant HLA.

MiXCR, applied by TCRdb to the reads, yields one record per CDR3 protein. The sample consists of about 920,000 distinct CDR3 sequences, roughly 31% of them appearing once. The receptor's source is a human donor in good health (CMV status not recorded). Some clones in this sample may be carry-over from other donors' samples. The rearrangement links TRBV15 to TRBJ1-5; no reliable D call. The source material was cultured CD8+ T cells from PBMCs, sampled from culture after CMV antigen stimulation. CDR3 bases: TGTGCCACCAGCACAGGTTATTGGGCGGGTAGGCAGCCCCAGCATTTT. It is translated as CATSTGYWAGRQPQHF.